This is a list of T cell receptor beta chains from one sample in a study of OX40 agonist ivuxolimab in advanced cancers. The repertoire was sequenced with immunoSEQ multiplex PCR; TCRdb's copy has only in-frame clones and lacks some. The data contain about 45,000 clones, approximately 91% of them singletons. The sample was CD4+ or CD8+ T cells sorted from blood, taken in a trial of the OX40 agonist ivuxolimab. Receptor source: an adult with an advanced solid tumor such as melanoma, head and neck, liver or kidney cancer. CDR3s include the opening cysteine and the closing phenylalanine or tryptophan. The order of the fields is clone size, D gene, V gene, J gene, CDR3 protein, CDR3 DNA. The D gene is left open where the match is weak. The size of a clone is reported for some rows only, either as once, few or many, or as a class for expanded clones.

few	NA	TRBV11-2	TRBJ2-3	CASSLGQGRWSTDTQYF	TGTGCCAGCAGCTTAGGTCAGGGTCGTTGGAGCACAGATACGCAGTATTTT
NA	NA	TRBV12-5	TRBJ2-5	CASTTGWEETQYF	TGTGCTAGTACAACAGGGTGGGAAGAGACCCAGTACTTC
NA	NA	TRBV29-1	TRBJ2-6	CSVVEGSGANVLTF	TGCAGCGTTGTGGAGGGCTCTGGGGCCAACGTCCTGACTTTC
NA	NA	TRBV6-1	TRBJ2-2	CASSKGADTGELFF	TGTGCCAGCAGTAAGGGCGCGGACACCGGGGAGCTGTTTTTT
NA	NA	TRBV7-9	TRBJ2-1	CASSFGSYSYNEQFF	TGTGCCAGCAGCTTCGGGTCCTATTCCTACAATGAGCAGTTCTTC
NA	NA	TRBV15	TRBJ2-7	CASGEGGTYEQYF	TGTGCCAGTGGTGAGGGAGGCACCTACGAGCAGTACTTC
NA	NA	TRBV2	TRBJ2-1	CASSDGRNEGFF	TGTGCCAGCAGTGACGGGCGTAACGAGGGTTTCTTC
NA	TRBD1	TRBV19	TRBJ2-1	CASTLGTGGYNEQFF	TGTGCCAGTACCTTAGGGACAGGGGGCTACAATGAGCAGTTCTTC
NA	NA	TRBV7-3	TRBJ2-1	CASSQTSSYNEQFF	TGTGCCAGCAGCCAGACTAGCTCCTACAATGAGCAGTTCTTC
NA	NA	TRBV5-8	TRBJ1-2	CASSLRWPDHYGYTF	TGTGCCAGCAGCTTGAGGTGGCCAGACCACTATGGCTACACCTTC
NA	TRBD2	TRBV7-8	TRBJ2-3	CASSLTSGYTDTQYF	TGTGCCAGCAGCTTAACTAGCGGCTACACAGATACGCAGTATTTT
NA	NA	TRBV19	TRBJ2-3	CASNDRTDTQYF	TGTGCCAGTAACGACAGAACAGATACGCAGTATTTT
NA	NA	TRBV28	TRBJ1-1	CASSFVRDTEAFF	TGTGCCAGCAGTTTCGTGAGGGACACTGAAGCTTTCTTT
NA	TRBD1	TRBV28	TRBJ2-7	CASSWDREYEQYF	TGTGCCAGCAGCTGGGACAGGGAGTATGAGCAGTACTTC
few	TRBD1	TRBV29-1	TRBJ1-1	CSVQGQGEAFF	TGCAGCGTCCAAGGACAGGGCGAAGCTTTCTTT
NA	TRBD1	TRBV6-1	TRBJ2-3	CASSEENDRDTDTQYF	TGTGCCAGCAGTGAGGAGAATGACAGGGACACAGATACGCAGTATTTT
NA	NA	TRBV9	TRBJ2-1	CASSDEGIRYNEQFF	TGTGCCAGCAGCGATGAGGGGATTAGGTACAATGAGCAGTTCTTC
once	TRBD2	TRBV7-7	TRBJ2-5	CASSPLVGGRPRNQETQYF	TGTGCTAGCAGCCCACTGGTAGGCGGGAGGCCGCGTAACCAAGAGACCCAGTACTTC
NA	TRBD1	TRBV28	TRBJ1-2	CASSLFKGQSGPNYGYTF	TGTGCCAGCAGTTTATTCAAGGGACAGAGCGGTCCTAACTATGGCTACACCTTC
NA	TRBD2	TRBV15	TRBJ2-1	CATSTSGYSYNEQFF	TGTGCCACCAGTACTAGCGGTTACTCCTACAATGAGCAGTTCTTC
once	TRBD2	TRBV9	TRBJ2-1	CASSVRETSGSTNEQFF	TGTGCCAGCAGCGTAAGGGAGACTAGCGGGAGTACGAATGAGCAGTTCTTC
NA	NA	TRBV7-2	TRBJ2-7	CASSIMRHEEQYF	TGTGCCAGCAGCATAATGAGACACGAAGAGCAGTACTTC
NA	NA	TRBV28	TRBJ2-1	CASSLTLSSYNEQFF	TGTGCCAGCAGTTTAACTCTGAGCTCCTACAATGAGCAGTTCTTC
NA	NA	TRBV29-1	TRBJ1-2	CSVEGYTF	TGCAGCGTTGAAGGCTACACCTTC
NA	NA	TRBV6-9	TRBJ1-2	CASSYARQCYGYTF	TGTGCCAGCAGTTATGCCAGACAGTGCTATGGCTACACCTTC
NA	TRBD1	TRBV27	TRBJ1-1	CASSLPYVDRGGEAFF	TGTGCCAGCAGTTTACCCTACGTGGACAGGGGAGGTGAAGCTTTCTTT